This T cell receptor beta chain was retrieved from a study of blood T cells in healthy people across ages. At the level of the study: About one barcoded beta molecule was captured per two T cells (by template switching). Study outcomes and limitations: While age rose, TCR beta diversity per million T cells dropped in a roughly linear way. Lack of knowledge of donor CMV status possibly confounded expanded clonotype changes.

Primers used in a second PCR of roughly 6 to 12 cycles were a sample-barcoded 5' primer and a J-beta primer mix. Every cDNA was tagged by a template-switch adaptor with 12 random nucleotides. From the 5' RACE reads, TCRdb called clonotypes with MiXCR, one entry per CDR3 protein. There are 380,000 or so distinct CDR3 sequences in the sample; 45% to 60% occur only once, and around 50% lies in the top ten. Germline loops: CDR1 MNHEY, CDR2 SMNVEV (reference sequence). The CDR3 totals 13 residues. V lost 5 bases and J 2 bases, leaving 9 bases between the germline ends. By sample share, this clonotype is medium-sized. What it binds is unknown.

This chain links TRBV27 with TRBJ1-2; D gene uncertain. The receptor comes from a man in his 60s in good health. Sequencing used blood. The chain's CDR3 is CASSVEGNYGYTF. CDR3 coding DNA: TGTGCCAGCAGTGTCGAAGGGAACTATGGCTACACCTTC.